This passage covers 20 T cell receptor beta chains from one sample sequenced in a study of neurological immune-mediated disorders. MiXCR, applied by TCRdb to the 5' RACE reads, yields one record per CDR3 protein. The sample contains fewer than 80,000 distinct CDR3 sequences, approximately 5.2% of which appear only once. Sequencing input: PBMCs. The receptors shown here come from a woman in her 30s with multiple sclerosis.

This clonotype was recorded at least ten times. J is TRBJ1-5 and V is TRBV7-9; a weak D match, TRBD1 (5 bases). Trimming took 5 bases from V and 1 from J, leaving 12 bases between them. This CDR3 region has 15 residues. Germline loops: CDR1 SEHNR, CDR2 FQNEAQ (reference sequence). CDR3 nucleotides: TGTGCCAGCAGCCCGGGACGGATAAGCAATCAGCCCCAGCATTTT. Translation gives CASSPGRISNQPQHF.

This clonotype appeared many times. The chain is built from TRBV7-9 and TRBJ2-1; D is unclear. The germline gives CDR1 SEHNR, CDR2 FQNEAQ (reference sequence). The CDR3 loop spans 13 amino acids. V lost 8 bases to trimming and J lost 8 bases, with 16 bases between them. CDR3 sequence (DNA): TGTGCCAGCTTACCGAGCAATTTGGATGAGCAGTTCTTC. It translates to CASLPSNLDEQFF.

There are many counts of this clonotype. The chain links TRBV20-1 to TRBJ2-1, with 8 bases fitting TRBD2. Germline V CDR1 and CDR2: DFQATT, SNEGSKA (reference sequence). The trim removed 3 bases at V and 8 bases at J, leaving 9 bases unmatched. The CDR3 extends over 14 amino acids. Here the CDR3 reads CSARSSGGADEQFF. Here the CDR3 DNA reads TGCAGTGCTAGGAGCTCGGGGGGGGCCGATGAGCAGTTCTTC.

This clonotype came up many times. The chain joins TRBV7-9 to TRBJ1-1; the D is unclear. The CDR3 has 12 amino acids. Per the germline V gene, CDR1 is SEHNR and CDR2 is FQNEAQ (reference sequence). V was trimmed by 5 bases and J by 10 bases, leaving 14 bases between them. The chain's CDR3 is CASSPQGPGAFF. CDR3 nucleotide sequence: TGTGCCAGCAGCCCTCAAGGACCTGGAGCTTTCTTT.

The chain is built from TRBV3-1 and TRBJ2-7; D possibly uses TRBD1 or TRBD2 (5 bases each). There are 13 residues in the CDR3. The V and J ends lost 4 bases and 0 bases respectively, with 7 bases between them. Germline V CDR1 and CDR2: LGHDT, YNNKEL (reference sequence). The chain's CDR3 is CASSPGPSYEQYF. The CDR3 bases are TGTGCCAGCAGCCCGGGACCCTCCTACGAGCAGTACTTC.

With respect to this clonotype: This could be a read error, since a much larger clone is one nucleotide away. V is TRBV20-1 and J is TRBJ1-3; D remains ambiguous. V shed 6 bases and J shed 2 bases, with 5 bases lying between them. CDR1 is DFQATT, CDR2 SNEGSKA, per germline (reference sequence). The length of the CDR3 is 11 residues. CDR3 bases: TGCAGTGCATCGACTGGAAACACCATATATTTT. Translation: CSASTGNTIYF.

This clonotype was found many times. The chain joins TRBV7-6 to TRBJ2-7; a possible D gene is TRBD2 (5 bases). The ends were cut back, 5 bases at V and 7 bases at J, with 18 bases in the middle. The CDR3 runs 14 residues. Per the germline V gene, CDR1 is SGHVS and CDR2 is FNYEAQ. The CDR3 DNA reads TGTGCCAGCAGCCCGGGGTTGGGGTCTCGGGAGCAGTACTTC. Its protein is CASSPGLGSREQYF.

This clonotype has at least ten counts. The rearrangement uses TRBV28 and TRBJ1-1; no firm D call. This CDR3 spans 13 amino acids. The germline V gene encodes CDR1 MDHEN and CDR2 SYDVKM. The germline V and J ends were trimmed by 6 bases and 5 bases, with 13 bases remaining between them. The CDR3 region has the DNA TGTGCCAGCAGGGGGTTGGGTGGTACTGAAGCTTTCTTT. It translates to CASRGLGGTEAFF.

Ten or more counts support this clonotype. The genes are TRBV9 and TRBJ1-1; tentative D call: TRBD1 (6 bases). V was shortened by 1 base and J by 6 bases, with 13 bases between the two germline ends. The CDR3 consists of 14 residues. The germline CDR1 and CDR2 sequences are SGDLS and YYNGEE. CDR3 sequence: CASSVRNGGPEAFF. Written as DNA, the CDR3 is TGTGCCAGCAGCGTAAGAAACGGGGGCCCTGAAGCTTTCTTT.

This clonotype has a count of ten or more. The J gene is TRBJ2-5, the V gene TRBV5-5, with 9 bases lining up with TRBD2. The CDR3 runs 15 residues. V dropped 2 bases and J dropped 2; count of bases not matched to a gene: 4. Germline CDR1 reads SGHKS; CDR2 reads YYEKEE (reference sequence). In nucleotides, the CDR3 is TGTGCCAGCAGCTTCCTCGCGGGGGGGCAAGAGACCCAGTACTTC. This gives the protein CASSFLAGGQETQYF.

The table lists this clonotype with many counts. This chain connects TRBV15 to TRBJ1-2; D unresolved. Looked up from germline, CDR1 is LNHNV and CDR2 is YYDKDF (reference sequence). The V gene lost 4 bases and the J gene lost 8 bases, with 17 bases spanning the gap. The CDR3 contains 14 residues. CDR3: CATSIAWGNDGYTF. CDR3 sequence (DNA): TGTGCCACCAGCATTGCCTGGGGTAACGACGGCTACACCTTC.

This clonotype has ten or more counts. V gene TRBV5-5 combines with J gene TRBJ2-2, with 12 nucleotides matching TRBD2. The CDR3 length is 15 residues. Germline CDR1 and CDR2: SGHKS and YYEKEE (reference sequence). J gave up 7 bases and V 4 bases, and 5 bases lay outside the gene matches. The CDR3 spells CASSPGLAGSGELFF. CDR3 sequence (DNA): TGTGCCAGCAGCCCCGGACTAGCGGGGAGCGGGGAGCTGTTTTTT. The variable domain in full, with the rest retrieved from reference TRBV5-5 and TRBJ2-2, is DAGVTQSPTHLIKTRGQQVTLRCSPISGHKSVSWYQQVLGQGPQFIFQYYEKEERGRGNFPDRFSARQFPNYSSELNVNALLLGDSALYLCASSPGLAGSGELFFGEGSRLTVL.

This clonotype was detected many times. V gene TRBV2 combines with J gene TRBJ2-7, with TRBD2 matching 15 bases. J was trimmed by 3 bases and V by 8 bases; bases with no gene match: 2. Germline CDR1 is SNHLY and CDR2 is FYNNEI. The length of the CDR3 is 14 residues. The DNA for the CDR3 is TGTGCCAGCCGGACTAGCGGGGGGGGCTACGAGCAGTACTTC. Its protein is CASRTSGGGYEQYF. Looking up the rest from reference TRBV2 and TRBJ2-7 gives the full variable domain: EPEVTQTPSHQVTQMGQEVILRCVPISNHLYFYWYRQILGQKVEFLVSFYNNEISEKSEIFDDQFSVERPDGSNFTLKIRSTKLEDSAMYFCASRTSGGGYEQYFGPGTRLTVT.

This clonotype was detected ten times or more. The rearrangement uses TRBV2 and TRBJ2-2, with unresolved D. Germline CDR1 SNHLY, CDR2 FYNNEI. This CDR3 region has 13 residues. Trimming cost V 6 bases and J 8 bases, with 13 bases left between them. This chain's CDR3 is CASRRPRSGELFF. CDR3 coding DNA: TGTGCCAGCAGGAGACCGAGGAGTGGGGAGCTGTTTTTT.

There are many counts of this clonotype. The chain's CDR3 is CASSLVSLSTDTQYF. CDR3 in DNA: TGCGCCAGCAGCTTGGTGTCCCTGAGCACAGATACGCAGTATTTT. The chain combines TRBV5-1 with TRBJ2-3; D is undetermined. Trimming left V 0 bases short and J 0 bases short, with 8 bases between. The CDR3 covers 15 residues. Germline loops: CDR1 SGHRS, CDR2 YFSETQ. Variable domain in full (rest from reference TRBV5-1 and TRBJ2-3): KAGVTQTPRYLIKTRGQQVTLSCSPISGHRSVSWYQQTPGQGLQFLFEYFSETQRNKGNFPGRFSGRQFSNSRSEMNVSTLELGDSALYLCASSLVSLSTDTQYFGPGTRLTVL.

There are many counts of this clonotype. The chain carries TRBV4-1 and TRBJ2-3, with a tentative D call TRBD1 (6 bases). Trimming cost V 0 bases and J 1 base, with 11 bases left between them. Germline CDR1 MGHRA, CDR2 YSYEKL. The CDR3 is 16 amino acids. The CDR3 bases are TGCGCCAGCAGCCAAGATCACAGGGCCCGCACAGATACGCAGTATTTT. Encoded protein: CASSQDHRARTDTQYF.

About this clonotype: A read error may account for a junction end that differs from germline. The V and J genes are TRBV14 and TRBJ1-2; D is possibly TRBD1 (5 bases). CDR1 and CDR2 (germline): SGHDN, FVKESK. CDR3 size: 13 residues. CDR3 in amino acids: CASSQGQGAVRAF. For the CDR3, the DNA is TGTGCCAGCAGCCAAGGGCAGGGAGCGGTCCGGGCCTTC.

Many counts were recorded for this clonotype. The gene calls are TRBV5-1 and TRBJ2-5; 11 positions match TRBD2. This CDR3 has 14 residues. Unmatched junction bases numbered 7, after V lost 4 bases and J lost 8 bases. Germline CDR1 is SGHRS and CDR2 is YFSETQ. The CDR3, as DNA: TGCGCCAGCAGCAGACTAGCGGGGAAGGACACCCAGTACTTC. This translates into CASSRLAGKDTQYF.

This clonotype was seen a few times. This chain connects TRBV7-2 to TRBJ2-7; D tentatively reads TRBD1 or TRBD2 (6 bases each). This CDR3 is built from 14 residues. Between the trimmed V and J ends, which lost 1 base and 4 bases, there was a span of 11 bases. Germline V gene lookup returns CDR1 SGHTA and CDR2 FQGNSA. For the CDR3, the DNA is TGTGCCAGCAGCTTAGTCCGGGGGCCGTACGAGCAGTACTTC. Amino acid sequence: CASSLVRGPYEQYF.

This clonotype was counted ten times or more. The rearrangement links TRBV5-1 to TRBJ1-2; the D is unclear. This CDR3 is built from 13 residues. The germline CDR1 and CDR2 sequences are SGHRS and YFSETQ. The V end was cut by 4 bases, the J end by 2 bases, with 9 bases between. As DNA, the CDR3 is TGCGCCAGCAGCCCCCCGGGAAACTATGGCTACACCTTC. The encoded protein is CASSPPGNYGYTF.